These 18 T cell receptor beta chains came from one sample sequenced in a study of OX40 agonist ivuxolimab in advanced cancers. The assay was immunoSEQ multiplex PCR, and TCRdb's table has in-frame clones only and misses some. The table includes about 68,000 clones, about 84% detected once. This specimen was CD4+ or CD8+ T cells sorted from blood, taken in a trial of the OX40 agonist ivuxolimab. The origin of the receptors is an adult with an advanced solid tumor such as melanoma, head and neck, liver or kidney cancer.

V is TRBV5-1 and J is TRBJ1-5; D is perhaps TRBD1 (5 bases). This CDR3 has 16 residues. CDR1 and CDR2 from the germline V gene are SGHRS and YFSETQ. The V and J ends lost 0 bases and 6 bases respectively, with 16 bases between them. The CDR3 sequence is CASSLGSGNGAQPQHF. The CDR3 DNA follows: TGCGCCAGCAGCTTGGGGTCGGGAAATGGGGCTCAGCCCCAGCATTTT.

V and J are TRBV7-3 and TRBJ2-7; D is undetermined. The germline V gene has CDR1 SGHTA and CDR2 FQGTGA. The CDR3 consists of 14 residues. V lost 0 bases and J 0 bases, leaving 6 bases between the germline ends. The CDR3 reads CASSLTPVSYEQYF. The CDR3 DNA reads as TGTGCCAGCAGCTTAACCCCCGTCTCCTACGAGCAGTACTTC.

The chain carries TRBV7-9 and TRBJ1-4, with 11 bases identical to TRBD1. The V and J ends lost 5 bases and 11 bases, in that order; junction bases with no gene match: 4. Germline CDR1 SEHNR, CDR2 FQNEAQ (reference sequence). This CDR3 spans 13 amino acids. CDR3 in amino acids: CASSEDRGQKLFF. The CDR3 region has the DNA TGTGCCAGCAGCGAGGACAGGGGGCAGAAACTGTTTTTT.

The chain joins TRBV7-9 to TRBJ1-4, with unresolved D. Germline V CDR1 and CDR2: SEHNR, FQNEAQ (reference sequence). V dropped 7 bases and J dropped 7 bases, with 16 bases sitting between them. The CDR3 totals 14 residues. CDR3 bases: TGTGCCAGCAAGCCCGACGGGCTACGTGAAAAACTGTTTTTT. It specifies CASKPDGLREKLFF.

The chain combines TRBV6-6 with TRBJ1-1; no definite D call. The CDR3 contains 12 residues. Looked up from germline, CDR1 is MNHNY and CDR2 is SVGAGI (reference sequence). The V and J ends lost 10 bases and 1 base respectively, with 10 bases between them. For the CDR3, the DNA is TGTGCCATCGGGCGAAGGAACACTGAAGCTTTCTTT. It encodes CAIGRRNTEAFF.

This chain connects TRBV11-2 to TRBJ1-1; 8 nucleotides line up with TRBD1. CDR3 length: 17 residues. Looked up from germline, CDR1 is SGHAT and CDR2 is FQNNGV. V trimming: 3 bases; J trimming: 1 base; junction bases outside the gene matches: 10. CDR3 sequence reads: CASSFGEGTGGNTEAFF. Here the CDR3 DNA reads TGTGCCAGCAGCTTTGGGGAAGGAACAGGGGGGAACACTGAAGCTTTCTTT.

The table lists this clone with a few counts. V usage is TRBV21-1 and J usage is TRBJ2-3; TRBD2, the D gene given by the table, was not confirmed from the DNA. TRBV21-1 corresponds to a pseudogene. The CDR3 length is 15 residues. The chain's CDR3 is CASPWGSGDTDTQYF. Written as DNA, the CDR3 is TGTGCCAGCCCTTGGGGTAGCGGGGATACAGATACGCAGTATTTT.

The gene calls are TRBV6-5 and TRBJ1-5, with a tentative D call TRBD1 (5 bases). Germline V gene sequence: CDR1 MNHEY, CDR2 SVGAGI. Trimming removed 5 bases at V and 9 bases at J, with 17 bases between. The CDR3 has 14 amino acids. The CDR3 loop reads CASSPGEGRPPQHF. The CDR3 DNA reads TGTGCCAGCAGTCCCGGGGAGGGGCGGCCGCCCCAGCATTTT.

V usage is TRBV2 and J usage is TRBJ1-5; D gene ambiguous. Trimming shortened V by 6 bases and J by 0 bases, and 9 bases separated the two germline ends. CDR1 SNHLY and CDR2 FYNNEI come from the germline V gene. The CDR3 consists of 14 residues. CDR3 sequence reads: CASRAAGSNQPQHF. The CDR3 region has the DNA TGTGCCAGCAGGGCCGCCGGTAGCAATCAGCCCCAGCATTTT.

The chain employs TRBV11-3 and TRBJ2-3; 7 positions agree with TRBD2. The germline CDR1 and CDR2 sequences are SGHNT and YENEEA. Losses at the gene ends were 5 bases for V and 3 bases for J; bases not matched to a gene: 8. The CDR3 spans 15 residues. CDR3 bases: TGTGCCAGCAGCCCCTCCGGGGGGAAGACAGATACGCAGTATTTT. This sequence encodes CASSPSGGKTDTQYF.

The table lists this clone with a count of one. The V gene is TRBV15, the J gene TRBJ2-3; no firm D call. The CDR3 has 14 amino acids. Between the trimmed V and J ends, which lost 1 base and 2 bases, there was a span of 7 bases. The germline CDR1 and CDR2 sequences are LNHNV and YYDKDF (reference sequence). The CDR3 loop is CATSRGTVTDTQYF. In DNA, the CDR3 is TGTGCCACCAGCAGAGGGACCGTCACAGATACGCAGTATTTT.

V and J are TRBV25-1 and TRBJ2-5; 7 bases are a match to TRBD2. Germline lookup yields CDR1 MGHDK and CDR2 SYGVNS. V shed 5 bases and J 2 bases; nucleotides not matched to a gene: 2. The CDR3 is 13 residues long. The CDR3 coding sequence is TGTGCCAGCAGTTCCGGGGGGCAAGAGACCCAGTACTTC. It codes for CASSSGGQETQYF.

V is TRBV1 and J is TRBJ2-2; TRBD1, the D gene given by the table, was not confirmed from the DNA. TRBV1 is a listed pseudogene. The CDR3 runs to 17 residues. The CDR3 is CTSSQDPATGETGELFF. DNA for the CDR3: TGCACCAGCAGCCAAGATCCGGCGACAGGGGAAACCGGGGAGCTGTTTTTT.

This rearrangement joins TRBV5-1 to TRBJ2-2, with TRBD2 as a possible D gene (7 bases). In germline, CDR1 is SGHRS, CDR2 YFSETQ. This CDR3 contains 15 residues. V lost 0 bases and J lost 7, with 13 bases in between. The CDR3 spells CASSLEGGGRGELFF. For the CDR3, the DNA is TGCGCCAGCAGCTTGGAGGGGGGGGGACGCGGGGAGCTGTTTTTT. The variable domain in full, completed from reference TRBV5-1 and TRBJ2-2, reads KAGVTQTPRYLIKTRGQQVTLSCSPISGHRSVSWYQQTPGQGLQFLFEYFSETQRNKGNFPGRFSGRQFSNSRSEMNVSTLELGDSALYLCASSLEGGGRGELFFGEGSRLTVL.

The chain is built from TRBV6-5 and TRBJ1-3; D unclear. The germline CDR1 and CDR2 sequences are MNHEY and SVGAGI. The CDR3 sequence is 16 residues long. V was trimmed by 2 bases and J by 0 bases, leaving 11 bases between them. CDR3 amino acids: CASSYETPFSGNTIYF. The CDR3 nucleotides read TGTGCCAGCAGTTACGAGACACCCTTCTCTGGAAACACCATATATTTT.

The rearrangement uses TRBV7-8 and TRBJ1-5; a possible D gene is TRBD1 (5 bases). V lost 0 bases, J lost 4 bases, and 13 bases lay in between. CDR3 length equals 16 residues. The V gene's germline CDR1 is SGHVS and CDR2 FQNEAQ. DNA of the CDR3: TGTGCCAGCAGCTTAGCAGGGGCCCTCGAGAATCAGCCCCAGCATTTT. Amino acid sequence: CASSLAGALENQPQHF. Filled out from reference TRBV7-8 and TRBJ1-5, the complete variable domain reads GAGVSQSPRYKVAKRGQDVALRCDPISGHVSLFWYQQALGQGPEFLTYFQNEAQLDKSGLPSDRFFAERPEGSVSTLKIQRTQQEDSAVYLCASSLAGALENQPQHFGDGTRLSIL.

This sequence joins TRBV6-1 and TRBJ2-5; weak D call: TRBD1 (7 bases). The end of the DNA is better explained by TRBJ2-7, so the J call may be wrong. The CDR3 totals 14 residues. In germline, CDR1 is MNHNS, CDR2 SASEGT. This chain's CDR3 is CASRRGTETYEQYF. The CDR3 nucleotides read TGTGCCAGCCGGCGCGGGACAGAGACCTACGAGCAGTACTTC.

V and J are TRBV18 and TRBJ1-4, with a possible D match to TRBD1 (6 bases). Trimming took 4 bases from V and 8 from J, leaving 17 bases between them. The CDR3 length is 15 residues. The germline V gene has CDR1 KGHSH and CDR2 LQKENI. As DNA, the CDR3 is TGTGCCAGCTCACTCCACGGGGGCGCAGGGGAAAAACTGTTTTTT. It codes for CASSLHGGAGEKLFF.